This T cell receptor beta chain was sequenced for a study of blood T cells in healthy people across ages. Study outcomes and limitations: Fewer expanded clones and more diversity marked long-lived versus aged donors. Strongly correlated with naive T cell percentage was TCR beta diversity. Naive and antigen-experienced cells could not be conclusively compared, given unsorted PBMCs.

Concerning this clonotype: Antigen: not known.

It was with a sample-barcoded 5' primer and a J-beta primer mix that a second PCR of roughly 6 to 12 cycles was run. Through a template-switch adaptor with 12 random nucleotides, each cDNA molecule received a tag. TCRdb redid the calling of the 5' RACE reads with MiXCR, one entry per CDR3 protein. The sample holds approximately 790,000 distinct CDR3 sequences, 62% seen once. The CDR3 length is 16 residues. Trimming cost V 2 bases and J 0 bases, with 11 bases left between them. The chain links TRBV12-3 or TRBV12-4 to TRBJ1-5; D is possibly TRBD1 (5 bases). The sample comprised blood. This receptor was taken from a man aged 30 to 45 in good health. The CDR3 DNA reads TGTGCCAGCAGTTTATCAGGGAGTTATAGCAATCAGCCCCAGCATTTT. Protein sequence: CASSLSGSYSNQPQHF.